This T cell receptor (beta chain) derives from a study of blood T cell repertoires in COVID-19. Study summary: PBMCs, B-cell-depleted T cells, or T cells were the source of the cDNA or gDNA that made up the material.

Germline CDR1 SGHTA, CDR2 FQGNSA. This CDR3 region has 15 residues. Trimming pared 3 bases from V and 0 bases from J, leaving 11 bases between. Concerning this clone: Other DNA sequences in the sample encode the same CDR3.

Original methodology: Estimation of nucleated cell counts was performed using reference gene primer amplification. Produced via immunoSEQ multiplex PCR; TCRdb's table is partial and in-frame only. That table furnishes V, J and clone size, whereas the DNA furnished D and trimming. The profile shows over 300,000 clones, around 87% of them singletons. Self-reported history from a screening survey and questionnaire set each donor's cohort. The sequencing sample was made of PBMCs or T cells enriched from blood (not recorded which). This TCR came from a woman aged 30 to 39 with acute COVID-19. This chain joins TRBV7-2 and TRBJ1-2; no definite D call. This CDR3 is CASSFLSQTNYGYTF. The CDR3, as DNA: TGTGCCAGCAGCTTTCTTTCACAAACTAACTATGGCTACACCTTC.